The sequence of this TCR beta chain was determined in a study of T cell clonality in common variable immunodeficiency. Study-wide results and caveats: In common variable immunodeficiency, TCR beta chains reportedly carried fewer deletions and N-nucleotide insertions.

The repertoire was sequenced with immunoSEQ multiplex PCR; TCRdb's copy has only in-frame clones and lacks some. The sample contains tens of thousands of clones, none occurring once; 4.5% to 6% lies in the top ten. Of CVID subjects, 15 were female and around 27 male, mean age roughly 40. This clone was recorded many times. Its specificity is not known. This receptor was identified in a human donor with common variable immunodeficiency. The sequencing input was peripheral blood mononuclear cells.

CDR3 in amino acids: CASSHPGKNYEQYF. CDR3 DNA (partial): TGCGCCAGCAGTCACCCGGGGAAAAACTACGAG. This sequence joins TRBV23-1 and TRBJ2-7; tentatively, D is TRBD2 (5 bases). From the germline J gene comes the end of the CDR3, since the read stops 3 residues before it. TRBV23-1 is an ORF; its function is uncertain. V lost 3 bases, J lost 3 bases, and 12 bases lay in between. CDR3 length equals 14 residues.